The T cell receptor beta chain described here comes from a study of shared clonotypes between healthy human individuals. The study, taken as a whole, reports: Across a handful of donors, naive CD4 shared roughly 5%, naive CD8 over 3%, memory CD4 about 2.5%, memory CD8 under 0.5%.

The CDR3 covers 14 residues. From germline, CDR1 is SNHLY and CDR2 FYNNEI. Trimming pared 4 bases from V and 2 bases from J, leaving 11 bases between. This clone was counted a single time. The antigen is unknown. Libraries were prepared by immunoSEQ multiplex PCR; TCRdb keeps only in-frame clonotypes and omits some of them. Among roughly 1.5 million clones listed, 95% to 99% were seen once. The source of this sequence is a man aged 25 to 40 in good health. Source material: naive CD4+ T cells sorted from blood. Subset noted: CD45RA+ positively selected. The chain combines TRBV2 with TRBJ1-1, with a tentative D call TRBD1 (5 bases). CDR3 amino acids: CASSVGDRNTEAFF. For the CDR3, the DNA is TGTGCCAGCAGTGTCGGAGACAGAAACACTGAAGCTTTCTTT. The variable domain in full, with the rest retrieved from reference TRBV2 and TRBJ1-1, is EPEVTQTPSHQVTQMGQEVILRCVPISNHLYFYWYRQILGQKVEFLVSFYNNEISEKSEIFDDQFSVERPDGSNFTLKIRSTKLEDSAMYFCASSVGDRNTEAFFGQGTRLTVV.